One sample yielded the 29 T cell receptor beta chains listed below, sequenced in a study of blood T cell repertoires in COVID-19. Here immunoSEQ multiplex PCR was the method, and the copy in TCRdb shows in-frame clones only, minus some. This sample has about 350,000 clones; roughly 90% occur once, and the top ten carry over 0.9%. The sample comprised PBMCs or T cells enriched from blood (not recorded which). The origin of the receptors is a woman aged 25 to 39 who had been exposed to COVID-19.

Only one count was recorded for this clone. This chain connects TRBV19 to TRBJ2-1; 7 positions match TRBD1. The J segment lost 8 bases and the V segment lost 4 bases, leaving 8 bases of the junction unmatched. Germline V gives CDR1 LNHDA, CDR2 SQIVND (reference sequence). The CDR3 consists of 14 residues. CDR3 in DNA: TGTGCCAGTAGTAAACCGACAGGGATACATGAGCAGTTCTTC. Its protein product is CASSKPTGIHEQFF. The whole variable domain, filled in from reference TRBV19 and TRBJ2-1, reads DGGITQSPKYLFRKEGQNVTLSCEQNLNHDAMYWYRQDPGQGLRLIYYSQIVNDFQKGDIAEGYSVSREKKESFPLTVTSAQKNPTAFYLCASSKPTGIHEQFFGPGTRLTVL.

The chain joins TRBV6-6 to TRBJ2-7; 12 positions agree with TRBD2. Germline assignment: CDR1 MNHNY and CDR2 SVGAGI (reference sequence). The CDR3 has 15 residues. V dropped 8 bases and J dropped 3; count of bases not matched to a gene: 8. The CDR3 protein is CASFRPGLAGYEQYF. In nucleotides, the CDR3 is TGTGCCAGCTTCCGCCCGGGACTAGCGGGCTACGAGCAGTACTTC.

The chain employs TRBV11-2 and TRBJ2-3; 9 positions match TRBD1. Losses at the gene ends were 1 base for V and 4 bases for J; bases not matched to a gene: 3. The CDR3 totals 15 residues. Germline CDR1 and CDR2: SGHAT and FQNNGV. The CDR3 loop reads CASSLVGQGSDTQYF. For the CDR3, the DNA is TGTGCCAGCAGCTTAGTGGGACAGGGCTCAGATACGCAGTATTTT.

The chain uses TRBV5-1 and TRBJ2-5; no clear D gene. With 4 bases removed from V and 0 bases from J, the gap between germline ends came to 4 bases. This CDR3 is built from 12 residues. Germline V gene data show CDR1 as SGHRS and CDR2 as YFSETQ. The CDR3 coding sequence is TGCGCCAGCAGCCCTAACCAAGAGACCCAGTACTTC. It yields the protein CASSPNQETQYF.

V gene TRBV2 combines with J gene TRBJ2-3, with TRBD1 matching over 7 bases. V shed 3 bases, J shed 3 bases, and the junction held 0 bases outside the gene matches. The CDR3 totals 13 residues. Looked up from germline, CDR1 is SNHLY and CDR2 is FYNNEI. CDR3 residues: CASSETGTDTQYF. The CDR3 coding sequence is TGTGCCAGCAGTGAGACAGGGACAGATACGCAGTATTTT.

V gene TRBV11-2 combines with J gene TRBJ1-1; the D is unclear. The CDR3 length is 12 residues. The V gene's germline CDR1 is SGHAT and CDR2 FQNNGV. The ends were cut back, 3 bases at V and 7 bases at J, with 9 bases in the middle. Here the CDR3 DNA reads TGTGCCAGCAGCTTGGGAGGGTATGAAGCTTTCTTT. This encodes CASSLGGYEAFF.

The J gene is TRBJ1-2, the V gene TRBV28, with 8 bases that match TRBD1. The CDR3 sequence is 15 residues long. V shed 7 bases, J shed 7 bases, and the junction held 14 bases outside the gene matches. Germline CDR1 is MDHEN and CDR2 is SYDVKM. The CDR3, as DNA: TGTGCCAGCATGACAGGGGAGGTGGTTTCGGGTGGCTACACCTTC. Translation gives CASMTGEVVSGGYTF.

This sequence joins TRBV6-5 and TRBJ1-5; a possible D gene is TRBD1 (5 bases). Germline CDR1 MNHEY, CDR2 SVGAGI. This CDR3 contains 13 residues. The V gene lost 6 bases and the J gene lost 5 bases, with 11 bases spanning the gap. Here the CDR3 DNA reads TGTGCCAGCAGCTGGACAAGAGATCAGCCCCAGCATTTT. Protein product: CASSWTRDQPQHF.

The rearrangement links TRBV6-4 to TRBJ1-1, with a tentative D call TRBD1 (6 bases). CDR1 is MRHNA, CDR2 SNTAGT, per germline. The V and J ends lost 5 bases and 3 bases respectively, with 28 bases between them. The CDR3 length is 19 residues. In nucleotides, the CDR3 is TGTGCCAGCAGTTCCCGATACCCGGGGCAGGGGAATGGGGACACTGAAGCTTTCTTT. Its translation: CASSSRYPGQGNGDTEAFF.

V and J are TRBV5-1 and TRBJ2-1; 13 nucleotides line up with TRBD2. The J segment lost 3 bases and the V segment lost 4 bases, leaving 4 bases of the junction unmatched. There are 16 residues in the CDR3. Germline V CDR1 and CDR2: SGHRS, YFSETQ. This chain's CDR3 is CASSPGTSGNYNEQFF. CDR3 in DNA: TGCGCCAGCAGCCCGGGGACTAGCGGGAACTACAATGAGCAGTTCTTC.

This chain joins TRBV27 and TRBJ1-2; 8 bases line up with TRBD1. Germline CDR1 reads MNHEY; CDR2 reads SMNVEV (reference sequence). CDR3 length: 18 residues. Germline trimming cut 7 bases from V and 4 bases from J; bases unmatched to any gene: 20. The DNA for the CDR3 is TGTGCCAGCAACCTAACAAGACGTACCAGGGGGCGCGGCTATGGCTACACCTTC. Protein product: CASNLTRRTRGRGYGYTF.

This clone was observed a handful of times. The chain recombines TRBV3-1 (or the pseudogene TRBV3-2) with TRBJ1-1, with TRBD1 as a possible D gene (5 bases). Germline V gives CDR1 LGHDT, CDR2 YNNKEL (reference sequence). CDR3 length equals 16 residues. With 3 bases removed from V and 1 base from J, the gap between germline ends came to 15 bases. This CDR3 is CASSQESRGTNTEAFF. The CDR3 DNA reads as TGTGCCAGCAGCCAGGAGAGTCGGGGGACGAACACTGAAGCTTTCTTT.

This sequence joins TRBV29-1 and TRBJ2-7, with TRBD1 matching 7 bases. Germline V gene lookup returns CDR1 SQVTM and CDR2 ANQGSEA. This CDR3 is built from 14 residues. The ends lost 7 bases at V and 6 bases at J; junction bases unmatched: 15. DNA of the CDR3: TGCAGCGCACGCAAACGATTGACAGGGAGCGAGCAGTACTTC. Its protein is CSARKRLTGSEQYF.

The chain is built from TRBV15 and TRBJ1-4, with D uncertain. The CDR3 totals 16 residues. Germline CDR1 is LNHNV and CDR2 is YYDKDF (reference sequence). V lost 0 bases and J 4 bases, leaving 12 bases between the germline ends. The CDR3 here is CATSREIRQSNEKLFF. CDR3 coding DNA: TGTGCCACCAGCAGAGAGATCAGGCAGAGTAATGAAAAACTGTTTTTT.

The rearrangement joins TRBV4-1 to TRBJ1-5; D ambiguous. Trimming pared 0 bases from V and 10 bases from J, leaving 13 bases between. From germline, CDR1 is MGHRA and CDR2 YSYEKL. This CDR3 has 14 amino acids. CDR3 sequence: CASSQEGTGSPQHF. The DNA for the CDR3 is TGCGCCAGCAGCCAAGAAGGTACTGGGAGTCCCCAGCATTTT.

Note on this clone: A much larger clonotype is one base distant, so this may be a read error. The sample carries other DNA sequences with the same CDR3. This chain uses TRBV5-5 with TRBJ1-4; tentatively, D is TRBD1 (6 bases). The CDR3 covers 13 residues. Germline lookup yields CDR1 SGHKS and CDR2 YYEKEE (reference sequence). CDR3 sequence (DNA): TGTGCCAGCAGCTTGGGGGCGGGGGCGGGGACGATTTTT. Translation gives CASSLGAGAGTIF.

The rearrangement joins TRBV5-1 to TRBJ1-4; D is possibly TRBD1 (6 bases). V was clipped by 7 bases and J by 4 bases, with 17 bases between them. CDR1 is SGHRS, CDR2 YFSETQ, per germline. CDR3 length: 15 residues. The CDR3 region has the DNA TGCGCCAGCGCCCGGATCGGACAGAATAATGAAAAACTGTTTTTT. Protein sequence: CASARIGQNNEKLFF.

The chain recombines TRBV6-2 or TRBV6-3 with TRBJ2-7, with TRBD2 identical over 8 bases. Germline V CDR1 and CDR2: MNHEY, SVGEGT. CDR3 length: 15 residues. J gave up 4 bases and V 7 bases, and 12 bases lay outside the gene matches. For the CDR3, the DNA is TGTGCCAGCACCCCCAGAAAGCGGGAGTGGTACGAGCAGTACTTC. It codes for CASTPRKREWYEQYF.

The chain combines TRBV11-3 with TRBJ2-1, with D possibly matching TRBD2 (6 bases). Trimming shortened V by 6 bases and J by 1 base, and 19 bases separated the two germline ends. This CDR3 has 17 amino acids. CDR1 and CDR2 (germline): SGHNT, YENEEA. The CDR3 DNA sequence: TGTGCCAGCAGATCCGGGACTGGAAGAATATCCTACAATGAGCAGTTCTTC. Protein sequence: CASRSGTGRISYNEQFF. Full variable domain (remainder filled in from reference TRBV11-3 and TRBJ2-1): EAGVVQSPRYKIIEKKQPVAFWCNPISGHNTLYWYLQNLGQGPELLIRYENEEAVDDSQLPKDRFSAERLKGVDSTLKIQPAELGDSAVYLCASRSGTGRISYNEQFFGPGTRLTVL.

CDR3 coding DNA: TGTGCCAGCTCGCCAAGACTGACAGGGGGCACCGGGGAGCTGTTTTTT. This gives the protein CASSPRLTGGTGELFF. V is TRBV18 and J is TRBJ2-2, with 9 bases fitting TRBD1. The CDR3 spans 16 residues. Trimming removed 6 bases from V and 4 bases from J; junction bases left unmatched: 9. Germline values: CDR1 KGHSH, CDR2 LQKENI.

The CDR3 loop reads CSVPGQGNNEKLFF. Here the CDR3 DNA reads TGCAGCGTTCCGGGACAGGGAAACAATGAAAAACTGTTTTTT. This chain links TRBV29-1 with TRBJ1-4; 9 bases are shared with TRBD1. The V segment lost 5 bases and the J segment 5 bases; nucleotides outside the gene matches: 6. The CDR3 covers 14 residues. Germline lookup yields CDR1 SQVTM and CDR2 ANQGSEA.

The chain joins TRBV27 to TRBJ2-7, with TRBD2 matching over 15 bases. With 4 bases clipped from V and 4 bases from J, the junction kept 5 bases outside the gene matches. Germline V lookup: CDR1 MNHEY, CDR2 SMNVEV (reference sequence). The length of the CDR3 is 16 residues. CDR3 sequence reads: CASSSGLAGGPYEQYF. The CDR3 nucleotides read TGTGCCAGCAGTTCTGGACTAGCGGGAGGGCCGTACGAGCAGTACTTC.

In regard to this clone: This specimen includes other DNA sequences encoding the same CDR3. The J gene is TRBJ2-5, the V gene TRBV5-1, with 8 nucleotides matching TRBD1. The V gene end was trimmed by 2 bases and the J gene end by 4 bases; junction bases not matched to a gene: 1. Germline CDR1 reads SGHRS; CDR2 reads YFSETQ. CDR3 length: 13 amino acids. The CDR3 loop is CASSLGQGETQYF. The CDR3 bases are TGCGCCAGCAGCTTAGGACAGGGAGAGACCCAGTACTTC.

This clone was seen a few times. V is TRBV5-1 and J is TRBJ2-2; 7 bases align to TRBD1. The V and J ends lost 0 bases and 7 bases, in that order; junction bases with no gene match: 6. Germline V gives CDR1 SGHRS, CDR2 YFSETQ. This CDR3 is built from 15 residues. The CDR3 protein is CASSLAAQGNGELFF. CDR3 DNA sequence: TGCGCCAGCAGCTTGGCGGCACAGGGGAACGGGGAGCTGTTTTTT. The full variable domain, completed using reference TRBV5-1 and TRBJ2-2, is KAGVTQTPRYLIKTRGQQVTLSCSPISGHRSVSWYQQTPGQGLQFLFEYFSETQRNKGNFPGRFSGRQFSNSRSEMNVSTLELGDSALYLCASSLAAQGNGELFFGEGSRLTVL.

V usage is TRBV3-1 (or the pseudogene TRBV3-2) and J usage is TRBJ1-4; 12 bases are shared with TRBD1. V trimming: 4 bases; J trimming: 4 bases; junction bases outside the gene matches: 4. This CDR3 region has 16 residues. The V gene's germline CDR1 is LGHDT and CDR2 YNNKEL (reference sequence). As DNA, the CDR3 is TGTGCCAGCAGCCCCGGGGACAGGGGGCATAATGAAAAACTGTTTTTT. This gives the protein CASSPGDRGHNEKLFF.

The chain couples TRBV5-1 to TRBJ1-1; D not certain. Germline values: CDR1 SGHRS, CDR2 YFSETQ. V shed 2 bases and J shed 2 bases, with 13 bases lying between them. This CDR3 region has 15 residues. CDR3 in DNA: TGCGCCAGCAGCTTAGATGGCAGGCCTAACACTGAAGCTTTCTTT. Translated: CASSLDGRPNTEAFF.

As DNA, the CDR3 is TGCGCCAGCAGCGCGACGGGTCAGCCCCAGCATTTT. Translating it yields CASSATGQPQHF. The V gene is TRBV5-1, the J gene TRBJ1-5; D is ambiguous. This CDR3 is built from 12 residues. Germline-derived CDR1 and CDR2 are SGHRS and YFSETQ. V dropped 4 bases and J dropped 6 bases, with 8 bases sitting between them. The variable domain in full, completed from reference TRBV5-1 and TRBJ1-5, reads KAGVTQTPRYLIKTRGQQVTLSCSPISGHRSVSWYQQTPGQGLQFLFEYFSETQRNKGNFPGRFSGRQFSNSRSEMNVSTLELGDSALYLCASSATGQPQHFGDGTRLSIL.

The chain uses TRBV7-3 and TRBJ1-2; D gene ambiguous. There are 11 residues in the CDR3. The germline V gene encodes CDR1 SGHTA and CDR2 FQGTGA. With 5 bases removed from V and 6 bases from J, the gap between germline ends came to 7 bases. The CDR3 nucleotides are TGTGCCAGCAGCGCGGGTAATGGCTACACCTTC. Translated, it gives CASSAGNGYTF.

The chain is built from TRBV9 and TRBJ2-5; TRBD1 matches at 9 bases. V lost 3 bases, J lost 5 bases, and 5 bases stayed unmatched. CDR1 SGDLS and CDR2 YYNGEE come from the germline V gene. The CDR3 spans 14 residues. The DNA of the CDR3 is TGTGCCAGCAGCGCAGGGGACAGGGTGGAGACCCAGTACTTC. Its translation: CASSAGDRVETQYF.